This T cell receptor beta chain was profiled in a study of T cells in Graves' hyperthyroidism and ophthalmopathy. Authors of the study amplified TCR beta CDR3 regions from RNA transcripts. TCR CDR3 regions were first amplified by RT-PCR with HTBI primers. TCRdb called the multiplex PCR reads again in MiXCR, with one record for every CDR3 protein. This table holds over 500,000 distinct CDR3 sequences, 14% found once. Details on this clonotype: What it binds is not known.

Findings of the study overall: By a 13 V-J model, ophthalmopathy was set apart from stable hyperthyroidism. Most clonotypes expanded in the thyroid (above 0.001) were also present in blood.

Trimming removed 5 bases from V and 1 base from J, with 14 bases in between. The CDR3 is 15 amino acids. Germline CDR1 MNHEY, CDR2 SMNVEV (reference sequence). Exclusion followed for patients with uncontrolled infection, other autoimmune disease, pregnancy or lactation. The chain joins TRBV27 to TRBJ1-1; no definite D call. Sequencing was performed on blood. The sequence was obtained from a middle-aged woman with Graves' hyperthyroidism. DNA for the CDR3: TGTGCCAGCAGTGTCACGTCGGGGTGGAACACTGAAGCTTTCTTT. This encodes CASSVTSGWNTEAFF.